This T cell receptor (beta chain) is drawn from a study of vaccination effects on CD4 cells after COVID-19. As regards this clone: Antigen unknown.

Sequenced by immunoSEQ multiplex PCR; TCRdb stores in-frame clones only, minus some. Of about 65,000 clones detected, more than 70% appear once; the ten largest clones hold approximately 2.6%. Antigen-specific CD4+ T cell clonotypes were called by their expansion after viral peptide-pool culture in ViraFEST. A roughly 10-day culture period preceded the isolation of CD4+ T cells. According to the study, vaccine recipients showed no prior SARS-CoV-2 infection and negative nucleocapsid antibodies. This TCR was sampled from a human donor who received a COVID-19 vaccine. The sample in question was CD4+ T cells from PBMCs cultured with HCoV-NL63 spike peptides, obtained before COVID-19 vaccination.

CDR3 DNA sequence: TGTGCCAGTGATCCAGGGGCCTTGAACACTGAAGCTTTCTTT. Protein: CASDPGALNTEAFF. This chain uses TRBV19 with TRBJ1-1; D may be TRBD1 (6 bases). Trimming took 8 bases from V and 0 from J, leaving 13 bases between them. Germline CDR1 LNHDA, CDR2 SQIVND (reference sequence). This CDR3 is built from 14 residues.